This T cell receptor (beta chain) was sequenced during a study of T cell responses to AZD1222 COVID-19 vaccine. Points on this clone: Its antigen is not identified.

Study-wide results and limits: The donor cohort was predominantly white British with a female majority, and clonal diversity may have been underestimated.

Germline V gene sequence: CDR1 LNHDA, CDR2 SQIVND (reference sequence). The CDR3 length is 13 residues. Trimming pared 5 bases from V and 3 bases from J, leaving 7 bases between. Produced via immunoSEQ multiplex PCR; TCRdb's table is partial and in-frame only. The sample includes 150,000 or so clones, around 85% seen only once; the top ten take 5.5%. This TCR was sampled from an adult in good health. The material sequenced was peripheral blood, taken on day 0 of MenACWY control vaccination. V is TRBV19 and J is TRBJ1-4; D perhaps matches TRBD1 (5 bases). The CDR3 bases are TGTGCCAGTAGTGAACAGGCTAATGAAAAACTGTTTTTT. Amino acids: CASSEQANEKLFF. Full variable domain (remainder filled in from reference TRBV19 and TRBJ1-4): DGGITQSPKYLFRKEGQNVTLSCEQNLNHDAMYWYRQDPGQGLRLIYYSQIVNDFQKGDIAEGYSVSREKKESFPLTVTSAQKNPTAFYLCASSEQANEKLFFGSGTQLSVL.